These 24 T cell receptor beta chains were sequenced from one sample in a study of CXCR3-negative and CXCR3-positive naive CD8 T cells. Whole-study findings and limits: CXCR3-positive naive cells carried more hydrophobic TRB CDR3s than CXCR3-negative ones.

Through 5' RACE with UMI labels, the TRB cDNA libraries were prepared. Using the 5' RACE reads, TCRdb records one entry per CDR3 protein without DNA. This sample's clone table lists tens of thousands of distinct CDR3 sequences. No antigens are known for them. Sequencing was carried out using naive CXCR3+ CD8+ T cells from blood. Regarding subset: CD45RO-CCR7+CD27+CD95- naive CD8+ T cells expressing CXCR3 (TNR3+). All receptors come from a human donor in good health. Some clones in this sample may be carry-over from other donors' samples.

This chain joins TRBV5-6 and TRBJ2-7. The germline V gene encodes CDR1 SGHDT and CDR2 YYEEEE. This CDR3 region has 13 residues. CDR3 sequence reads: CASSLGPAYEQYF.

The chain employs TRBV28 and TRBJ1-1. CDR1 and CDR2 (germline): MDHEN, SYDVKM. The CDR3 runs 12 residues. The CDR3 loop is CASARGFTEAFF.

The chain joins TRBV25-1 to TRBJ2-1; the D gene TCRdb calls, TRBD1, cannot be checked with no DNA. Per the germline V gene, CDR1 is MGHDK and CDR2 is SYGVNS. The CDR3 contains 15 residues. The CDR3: CASSEGGTVHNEQFF.

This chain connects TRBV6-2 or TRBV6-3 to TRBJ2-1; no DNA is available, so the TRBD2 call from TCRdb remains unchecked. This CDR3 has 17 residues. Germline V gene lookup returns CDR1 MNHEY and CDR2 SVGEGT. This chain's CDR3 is CASSFFFSGSVDNEQFF.

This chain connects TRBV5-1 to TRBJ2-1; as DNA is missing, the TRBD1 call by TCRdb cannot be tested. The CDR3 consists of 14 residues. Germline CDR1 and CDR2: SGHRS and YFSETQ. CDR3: CASSLNSGLNEQFF.

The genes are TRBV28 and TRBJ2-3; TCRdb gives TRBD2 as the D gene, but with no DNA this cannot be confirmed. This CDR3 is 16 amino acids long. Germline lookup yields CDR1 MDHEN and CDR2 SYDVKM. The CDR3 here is CASSLIAGGSTDTQYF. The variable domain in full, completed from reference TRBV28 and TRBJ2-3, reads DVKVTQSSRYLVKRTGEKVFLECVQDMDHENMFWYRQDPGLGLRLIYFSYDVKMKEKGDIPEGYSVSREKKERFSLILESASTNQTSMYLCASSLIAGGSTDTQYFGPGTRLTVL.

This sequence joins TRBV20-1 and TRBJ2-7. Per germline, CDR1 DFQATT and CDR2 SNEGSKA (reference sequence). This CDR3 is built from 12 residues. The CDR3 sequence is CSTEELSYEQYF.

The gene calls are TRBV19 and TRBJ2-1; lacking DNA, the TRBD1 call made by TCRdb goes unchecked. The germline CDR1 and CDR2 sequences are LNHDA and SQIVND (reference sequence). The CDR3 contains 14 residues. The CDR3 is CASSIGQAYNEQFF.

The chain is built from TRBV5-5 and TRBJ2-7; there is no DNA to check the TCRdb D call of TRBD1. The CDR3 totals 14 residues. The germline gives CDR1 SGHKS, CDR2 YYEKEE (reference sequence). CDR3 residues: CASSLVDRAYEQYF.

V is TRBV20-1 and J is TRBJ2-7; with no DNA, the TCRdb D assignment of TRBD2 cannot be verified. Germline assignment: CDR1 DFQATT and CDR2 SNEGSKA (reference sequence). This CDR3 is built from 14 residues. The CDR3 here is CSASRLAVSYEQYF.

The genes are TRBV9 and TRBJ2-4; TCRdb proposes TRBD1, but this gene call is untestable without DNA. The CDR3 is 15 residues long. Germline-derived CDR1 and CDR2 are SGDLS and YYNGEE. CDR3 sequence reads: CASSVEGRPPDIQYF.

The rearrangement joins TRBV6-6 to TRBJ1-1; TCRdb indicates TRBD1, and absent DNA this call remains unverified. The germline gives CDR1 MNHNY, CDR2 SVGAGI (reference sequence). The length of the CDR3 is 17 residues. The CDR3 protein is CASRYIWTGGADTEAFF.

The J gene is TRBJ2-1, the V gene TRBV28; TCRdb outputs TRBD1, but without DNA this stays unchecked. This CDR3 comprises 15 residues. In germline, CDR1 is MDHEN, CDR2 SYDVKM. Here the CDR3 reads CASTQQGAAYNEQFF.

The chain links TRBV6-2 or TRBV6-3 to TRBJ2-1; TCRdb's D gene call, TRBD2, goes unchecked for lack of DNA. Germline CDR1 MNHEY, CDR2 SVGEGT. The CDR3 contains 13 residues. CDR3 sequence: CASSRLAGNERFF.

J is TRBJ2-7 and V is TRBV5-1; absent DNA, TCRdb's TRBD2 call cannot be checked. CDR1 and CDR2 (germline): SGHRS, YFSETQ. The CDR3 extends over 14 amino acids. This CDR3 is CASSAYGGTYEQYF.

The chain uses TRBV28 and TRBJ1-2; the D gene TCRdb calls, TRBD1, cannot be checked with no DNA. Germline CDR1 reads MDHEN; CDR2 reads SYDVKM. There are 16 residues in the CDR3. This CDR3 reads CASSFVQGRTNYGYTF.

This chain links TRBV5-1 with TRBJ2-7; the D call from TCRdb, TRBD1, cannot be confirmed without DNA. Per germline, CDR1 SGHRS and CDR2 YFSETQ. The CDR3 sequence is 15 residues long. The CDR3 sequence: CASSLAAGGHYEQYF. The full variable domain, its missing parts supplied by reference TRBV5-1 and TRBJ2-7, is KAGVTQTPRYLIKTRGQQVTLSCSPISGHRSVSWYQQTPGQGLQFLFEYFSETQRNKGNFPGRFSGRQFSNSRSEMNVSTLELGDSALYLCASSLAAGGHYEQYFGPGTRLTVT.

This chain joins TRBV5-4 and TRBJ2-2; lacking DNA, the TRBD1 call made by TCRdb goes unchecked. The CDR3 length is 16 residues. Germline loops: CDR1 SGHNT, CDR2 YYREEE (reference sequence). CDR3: CASSSGGRGRTGELFF.

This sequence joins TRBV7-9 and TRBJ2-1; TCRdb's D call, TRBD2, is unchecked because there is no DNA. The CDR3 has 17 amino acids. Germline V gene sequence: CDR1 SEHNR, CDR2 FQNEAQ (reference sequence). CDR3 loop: CASSATTSGGLRNEQFF.

The CDR3 is CASSIGTGINQPQHF. The chain couples TRBV5-1 to TRBJ1-5; the TCRdb call, TRBD1, lacks DNA for checking. This CDR3 is 15 amino acids long. From germline, CDR1 is SGHRS and CDR2 YFSETQ.

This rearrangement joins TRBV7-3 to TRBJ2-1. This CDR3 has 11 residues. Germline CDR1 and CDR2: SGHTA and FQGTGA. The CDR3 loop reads CASSLKGEQFF.

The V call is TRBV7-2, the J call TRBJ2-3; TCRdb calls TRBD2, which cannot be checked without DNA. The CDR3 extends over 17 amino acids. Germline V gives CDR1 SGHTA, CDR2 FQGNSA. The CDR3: CASSLEATGVFADTQYF.

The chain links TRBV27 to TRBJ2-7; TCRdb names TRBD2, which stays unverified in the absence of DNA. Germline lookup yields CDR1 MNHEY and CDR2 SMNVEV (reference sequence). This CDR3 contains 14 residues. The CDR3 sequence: CVSSPDIRWGEQYF.

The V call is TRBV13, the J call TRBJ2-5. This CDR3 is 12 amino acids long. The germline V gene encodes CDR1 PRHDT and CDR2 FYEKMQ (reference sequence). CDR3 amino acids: CASSLGSETQYF.